The entry below describes one T cell receptor (beta chain). This specimen comes from a study of OX40 agonist ivuxolimab in advanced cancers. The length of the CDR3 is 14 residues. Trimming stripped 6 bases from V and 3 bases from J, with 14 bases between. CDR1 and CDR2 (germline): MNHNY, SVGAGI (reference sequence). This table comes from immunoSEQ multiplex PCR, and its TCRdb copy is limited to in-frame clones, with some not included. This sample carries about 100,000 clones, around 95% of them seen once, and the ten largest clones take around 2%. The genes are TRBV6-6 and TRBJ1-1; unclear D gene. The origin of this receptor is an adult with an advanced solid tumor such as melanoma, head and neck, liver or kidney cancer. This specimen was CD4+ or CD8+ T cells sorted from blood, taken in a trial of the OX40 agonist ivuxolimab. In DNA form, the CDR3 reads TGTGCCAGCAGACTTAGCGGGGTGTACACTGAAGCTTTCTTT. Protein product: CASRLSGVYTEAFF.